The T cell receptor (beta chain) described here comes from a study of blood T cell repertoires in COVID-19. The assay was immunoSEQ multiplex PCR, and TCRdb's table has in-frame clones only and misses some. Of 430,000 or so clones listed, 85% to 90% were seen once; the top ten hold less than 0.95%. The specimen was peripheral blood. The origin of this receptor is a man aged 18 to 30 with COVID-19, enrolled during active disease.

For the CDR3, the DNA is TGTGCCAGCAGACCTGACAGGGATTCGTACCAGCCCCAGCATTTT. This gives the protein CASRPDRDSYQPQHF. The J gene is TRBJ1-5, the V gene TRBV6-5; 7 positions agree with TRBD1. V lost 6 bases, J lost 7 bases, and 12 bases stayed unmatched. Germline V gene sequence: CDR1 MNHEY, CDR2 SVGAGI. The CDR3 contains 15 residues.